Presented here are 27 T cell receptor beta chains from one specimen sequenced in a study of early T cells in non-severe SARS-CoV-2 infection. In TCRdb, the 5' RACE reads were re-called with MiXCR into one record per CDR3 protein. The sample yields 30,000 to 40,000 distinct CDR3 sequences, 3.5% to 5% seen once. Sequences were obtained from whole blood. These receptors originate from an adult who was a healthcare worker with PCR-confirmed SARS-CoV-2 infection or an uninfected control (not recorded which).

This clonotype was seen at least ten times. V is TRBV20-1 and J is TRBJ2-3, with 12 bases fitting TRBD2. CDR3 size: 13 residues. J gave up 4 bases and V 5 bases, and 1 base lay outside the gene matches. Germline-derived CDR1 and CDR2 are DFQATT and SNEGSKA (reference sequence). CDR3 sequence reads: CSALAGGSDTQYF. CDR3 sequence (DNA): TGCAGTGCTCTAGCGGGGGGGTCAGATACGCAGTATTTT.

The sample holds many counts of this clonotype. The chain joins TRBV5-1 to TRBJ2-1, with unresolved D. This CDR3 comprises 14 residues. Germline-derived CDR1 and CDR2 are SGHRS and YFSETQ. The V gene lost 6 bases and the J gene lost 7 bases, with 17 bases spanning the gap. The CDR3 sequence: CASTRRQVGNEQFF. Here the CDR3 DNA reads TGCGCCAGCACCCGAAGGCAGGTCGGGAATGAGCAGTTCTTC.

The chain employs TRBV7-6 and TRBJ2-1; no clear D. The CDR3 covers 11 residues. Germline V CDR1 and CDR2: SGHVS, FNYEAQ. The V and J ends lost 4 bases and 9 bases respectively, with 7 bases between them. The chain's CDR3 is CASSYKSEQFF. CDR3 nucleotides: TGTGCCAGCAGCTACAAATCTGAGCAGTTCTTC. The full variable domain, in which reference TRBV7-6 and TRBJ2-1 provide the parts outside the CDR3, is GAGVSQSPRYKVTKRGQDVALRCDPISGHVSLYWYRQALGQGPEFLTYFNYEAQQDKSGLPNDRFSAERPEGSISTLTIQRTEQRDSAMYRCASSYKSEQFFGPGTRLTVL.

The sample holds many counts of this clonotype. V gene TRBV7-2 combines with J gene TRBJ1-6; D call uncertain. V dropped 4 bases and J dropped 9 bases, with 16 bases sitting between them. CDR1 SGHTA and CDR2 FQGNSA come from the germline V gene. The CDR3 is 15 amino acids. DNA of the CDR3: TGTGCCAGCAGCTACCAGACCGGCCCGTTTTCACCCCTCCACTTT. This gives the protein CASSYQTGPFSPLHF.

This clonotype was observed many times. The CDR3 sequence is CAWVLLAGDYNEQFF. CDR3 DNA sequence: TGTGCCTGGGTTCTGCTAGCGGGGGACTACAATGAGCAGTTCTTC. This rearrangement joins TRBV30 to TRBJ2-1; TRBD2 matches 10 bases. The V segment lost 5 bases and the J segment 3 bases; nucleotides outside the gene matches: 7. CDR1 is GTSNPN and CDR2 is SVGIG in the germline V gene (reference sequence). The CDR3 has 15 residues.

The V and J genes are TRBV12-3 or TRBV12-4 and TRBJ2-5; no firm D call. The CDR3 has 15 residues. V lost 4 bases and J 1 base, leaving 13 bases between the germline ends. The CDR3 DNA reads TGTGCCAGCAGTTCTCGAAGGACCCTCCAAGAGACCCAGTACTTC. It is translated as CASSSRRTLQETQYF.

This clonotype was seen many times. The rearrangement links TRBV4-2 to TRBJ2-1; 13 bases line up with TRBD2. V lost 4 bases, J lost 10 bases, and 7 bases stayed unmatched. This CDR3 has 15 residues. The germline gives CDR1 LGHNA, CDR2 YNFKEQ. Here the CDR3 reads CASSPRLAGGPEQFF. CDR3 in DNA: TGTGCCAGCAGCCCTAGACTAGCGGGGGGCCCCGAGCAGTTCTTC.

This clonotype was recorded at least ten times. The chain couples TRBV12-2 to TRBJ2-3; the table's D call, TRBD2, was not checked against the DNA. TRBV12-2 corresponds to a pseudogene. This CDR3 has 15 amino acids. The CDR3, as DNA: TGTGCAAGTCGCTACAAGCGGGGGGGATCGGATACGCAGTATTTT. Amino acid sequence: CASRYKRGGSDTQYF.

This clonotype has ten or more counts. The chain recombines TRBV3-1 with TRBJ2-7; TRBD2 aligns across 8 bases. Germline-derived CDR1 and CDR2 are LGHDT and YNNKEL (reference sequence). V was clipped by 8 bases and J by 7 bases; unmatched bases: 4. The CDR3 contains 11 residues. This CDR3 reads CASRGGSEQYF. CDR3 coding DNA: TGTGCCAGCCGGGGGGGGAGTGAGCAGTACTTC.

This clonotype was detected ten times or more. V gene TRBV29-1 combines with J gene TRBJ1-1; perhaps TRBD1 as D (5 bases). CDR1 and CDR2 (germline): SQVTM, ANQGSEA. With 3 bases removed from V and 10 bases from J, the gap between germline ends came to 21 bases. The CDR3 totals 14 residues. Written as DNA, the CDR3 is TGCAGCGTTGACTTCTTTGGGGCAGGCCAAGGAGCTTTCTTT. As protein: CSVDFFGAGQGAFF.

In its sample, this clonotype was seen many times. The V and J genes are TRBV29-1 and TRBJ2-3, with D unclear. V was trimmed by 7 bases and J by 2 bases, leaving 7 bases between them. CDR1 SQVTM and CDR2 ANQGSEA come from the germline V gene. The CDR3 is made up of 11 amino acids. The CDR3, as DNA: TGCAGCGCAGAATTCACAGATACGCAGTATTTT. It specifies CSAEFTDTQYF.

This clonotype occurred many times. The chain is built from TRBV19 and TRBJ1-1; TRBD1 matches 9 bases. The CDR3 has 15 amino acids. Trimming took 8 bases from V and 2 from J; bases not matched to a gene: 9. From germline, CDR1 is LNHDA and CDR2 SQIVND (reference sequence). This CDR3 is CASQSGQGKNTEAFF. The CDR3 DNA reads as TGTGCCAGTCAATCAGGACAGGGGAAAAACACTGAAGCTTTCTTT.

This clonotype was found many times. V usage is TRBV9 and J usage is TRBJ1-2; D is perhaps TRBD1 (5 bases). The CDR3 has 15 amino acids. Germline CDR1 reads SGDLS; CDR2 reads YYNGEE. V was shortened by 0 bases and J by 9 bases, with 18 bases between the two germline ends. CDR3 residues: CASSVGLTGRVRYTF. CDR3 nucleotides: TGTGCCAGCAGCGTAGGATTAACAGGTCGGGTCCGCTACACCTTC.

The sample holds many counts of this clonotype. The chain's CDR3 is CASSLPRQLNTEAFF. In DNA form, the CDR3 reads TGTGCCAGCAGCCTCCCCCGACAGCTGAACACTGAAGCTTTCTTT. This chain joins TRBV5-4 and TRBJ1-1; tentative D call: TRBD1 (5 bases). Trimming shortened V by 4 bases and J by 0 bases, and 13 bases separated the two germline ends. CDR1 and CDR2 (germline): SGHNT, YYREEE (reference sequence). The CDR3 is made up of 15 amino acids.

This clonotype was seen ten or more times. The chain links TRBV2 to TRBJ1-1; perhaps TRBD1 as D (6 bases). The V gene's germline CDR1 is SNHLY and CDR2 FYNNEI. V lost 5 bases to trimming and J lost 0 bases, with 19 bases between them. This CDR3 contains 17 residues. CDR3 coding DNA: TGTGCCAGCAGTTTTGACAGGCCTGGCTACATGAACACTGAAGCTTTCTTT. Its protein product is CASSFDRPGYMNTEAFF.

The V gene is TRBV18, the J gene TRBJ2-1, with TRBD2 matching 8 bases. Germline loops: CDR1 KGHSH, CDR2 LQKENI. The length of the CDR3 is 15 residues. Germline trimming cut 0 bases from V and 10 bases from J; bases unmatched to any gene: 8. The CDR3 coding sequence is TGTGCCAGCTCACCACCGTCGGGGGGGCGGCACGAGCAGTTCTTC. This gives the protein CASSPPSGGRHEQFF.

This rearrangement joins TRBV18 to TRBJ1-5; D may be TRBD1 (5 bases). V lost 2 bases and J 4 bases, leaving 12 bases between the germline ends. The CDR3 consists of 15 residues. Germline CDR1 reads KGHSH; CDR2 reads LQKENI. The CDR3: CASSPGATLNQPQHF. CDR3 in DNA: TGTGCCAGCTCACCAGGGGCCACCCTAAATCAGCCCCAGCATTTT. The full variable domain, rest sourced from reference TRBV18 and TRBJ1-5, is NAGVMQNPRHLVRRRGQEARLRCSPMKGHSHVYWYRQLPEEGLKFMVYLQKENIIDESGMPKERFSAEFPKEGPSILRIQQVVRGDSAAYFCASSPGATLNQPQHFGDGTRLSIL.

This clonotype was observed at least ten times. This rearrangement joins TRBV6-5 to TRBJ2-5, with TRBD2 as a possible D gene (6 bases). The CDR3 sequence is 14 residues long. Germline V lookup: CDR1 MNHEY, CDR2 SVGAGI. V lost 6 bases and J 2 bases, leaving 13 bases between the germline ends. DNA of the CDR3: TGTGCCAGCAGACCCGGGGGAGAACAAGAGACCCAGTACTTC. This gives the protein CASRPGGEQETQYF.

The rearrangement uses TRBV5-4 and TRBJ1-6; 8 bases line up with TRBD1. The junction had 7 bases not matched to a gene; V was cut back by 1 base and J by 7 bases. This CDR3 region has 16 residues. Germline V gene lookup returns CDR1 SGHNT and CDR2 YYREEE (reference sequence). For the CDR3, the DNA is TGTGCCAGCAGCTTGCGGGCAGGGGGCGGAAATTCACCCCTCCACTTT. As protein: CASSLRAGGGNSPLHF.

This clonotype was detected ten times or more. The gene calls are TRBV20-1 and TRBJ1-1; the D gene is possibly TRBD1 (5 bases). V was shortened by 0 bases and J by 7 bases, with 15 bases between the two germline ends. Per the germline V gene, CDR1 is DFQATT and CDR2 is SNEGSKA (reference sequence). The CDR3 contains 14 residues. This CDR3 is CSAREGSRDDEAFF. CDR3 coding DNA: TGCAGTGCTAGAGAAGGGAGCAGGGACGATGAAGCTTTCTTT.

There are many counts of this clonotype. V is TRBV3-1 and J is TRBJ2-7, with D possibly being TRBD2 (6 bases). V lost 0 bases to trimming and J lost 3 bases, with 12 bases between them. The CDR3 extends over 15 amino acids. From germline, CDR1 is LGHDT and CDR2 YNNKEL (reference sequence). The CDR3 DNA follows: TGTGCCAGCAGCCAAGATACGGACTACTACTACGAGCAGTACTTC. Residues: CASSQDTDYYYEQYF.

The V and J genes are TRBV29-1 and TRBJ2-3; no definite D call. Germline CDR1 and CDR2: SQVTM and ANQGSEA. This CDR3 has 13 residues. The ends were cut back, 3 bases at V and 2 bases at J, with 9 bases in the middle. The CDR3, as DNA: TGCAGCGTTGAGGCCAGACCCACAGATACGCAGTATTTT. It encodes CSVEARPTDTQYF.

At least ten counts were recorded for this clonotype. V and J are TRBV4-1 and TRBJ1-2; D not certain. V lost 0 bases to trimming and J lost 0 bases, with 8 bases between them. This CDR3 has 15 residues. The V gene's germline CDR1 is MGHRA and CDR2 YSYEKL. The CDR3 DNA is TGCGCCAGCAGCCAAGAGACGCCGGCTAACTATGGCTACACCTTC. This encodes CASSQETPANYGYTF.

This clonotype came up many times. The V call is TRBV6-2 or TRBV6-3, the J call TRBJ2-3; a weak D match, TRBD2 (5 bases). Germline V gene data show CDR1 as MNHEY and CDR2 as SVGEGT. There are 11 residues in the CDR3. V was shortened by 7 bases and J by 3 bases, with 5 bases between the two germline ends. The CDR3 spells CASTGTDTQYF. In DNA form, the CDR3 reads TGTGCCAGCACGGGGACAGATACGCAGTATTTT.

This chain's CDR3 is CASSQASRAKNIQYF. In DNA form, the CDR3 reads TGTGCCAGCAGCCAAGCTAGCAGAGCCAAAAACATTCAGTACTTC. The rearrangement links TRBV4-2 to TRBJ2-4; D possibly corresponds to TRBD2 (5 bases). Germline V gives CDR1 LGHNA, CDR2 YNFKEQ. This CDR3 spans 15 amino acids. Trimming cost V 1 base and J 0 bases, with 7 bases left between them.

Ten or more counts support this clonotype. V is TRBV6-6 and J is TRBJ1-6; no clear D gene. This CDR3 comprises 13 residues. Germline V gene data show CDR1 as MNHNY and CDR2 as SVGAGI (reference sequence). V gave up 9 bases and J gave up 6 bases, with 12 bases separating them. The CDR3 nucleotides are TGTGCCAGTTCCACAGCCGCTAATTCACCCCTCCACTTT. Its protein product is CASSTAANSPLHF.

There are a few counts of this clonotype. This chain links TRBV12-3 or TRBV12-4 with TRBJ1-5, with a possible D match to TRBD1 (6 bases). The V end was cut by 3 bases, the J end by 4 bases, with 13 bases between. The CDR3 runs to 15 residues. The CDR3 nucleotides read TGTGCCAGCAGTTTCGGAACAGGGCCTAATCAGCCCCAGCATTTT. It specifies CASSFGTGPNQPQHF.